The source of this T cell receptor (beta chain) is a study of blood T cell repertoires in COVID-19. Background on the study: PBMCs, B-cell-depleted T cells, or T cells were the source of the cDNA or gDNA that made up the material.

Here immunoSEQ multiplex PCR was the method, and the copy in TCRdb shows in-frame clones only, minus some. The sample consists of around 73,000 clones, about 79% of them appearing once. The CDR3 length is 19 residues. Germline V gene sequence: CDR1 KGHSH, CDR2 LQKENI. V lost 3 bases to trimming and J lost 3 bases, with 27 bases between them. The table lists this clone with a count of one. The clonotype comes from a woman aged 55-70 years with acute or convalescent COVID-19. Sequenced input: peripheral blood. This chain joins TRBV18 and TRBJ2-7; D may be TRBD2 (5 bases). The CDR3 region has the DNA TGTGCCAGCTCACCCCCGGTTACACTTGACGGAGGAGACCACTACGAGCAGTACTTC. Translated, it gives CASSPPVTLDGGDHYEQYF.